One sample yielded the 22 T cell receptor beta chains listed below, sequenced in a study of blood T cell repertoires in COVID-19. Assay used: immunoSEQ multiplex PCR; TCRdb lists only in-frame clones, some missing. The sample has about 270,000 clones, roughly 86% seen once. Input material: peripheral blood. Source of these receptors: a woman older than 75 with COVID-19, enrolled during active disease.

The chain recombines TRBV7-8 with TRBJ1-1; D gene ambiguous. With 1 base removed from V and 1 base from J, the gap between germline ends came to 7 bases. The CDR3 spans 14 residues. CDR1 and CDR2 (germline): SGHVS, FQNEAQ. CDR3 sequence reads: CASSLGRGNTEAFF. Written as DNA, the CDR3 is TGTGCCAGCAGCTTAGGACGGGGGAACACTGAAGCTTTCTTT.

The chain is built from TRBV3-1 (or the pseudogene TRBV3-2) and TRBJ1-6; D gene ambiguous. Looked up from germline, CDR1 is LGHDT and CDR2 is YNNKEL (reference sequence). The CDR3 sequence is 18 residues long. V lost 0 bases and J 7 bases, leaving 19 bases between the germline ends. In DNA form, the CDR3 reads TGTGCCAGCAGCCAAGATCGGATAGCAGAGGGTGGCAATTCACCCCTCCACTTT. Its translation: CASSQDRIAEGGNSPLHF.

The chain recombines TRBV20-1 with TRBJ1-1; TRBD1 matches 7 bases. This CDR3 has 11 residues. J was trimmed by 12 bases and V by 4 bases; bases with no gene match: 8. CDR1 DFQATT and CDR2 SNEGSKA come from the germline V gene (reference sequence). The CDR3 DNA is TGCAGTGCTACCCTTGACAGGGTATCTTTCTTT. Amino acids: CSATLDRVSFF.

The chain recombines TRBV6-7 with TRBJ1-2, with 7 bases identical to TRBD1. TRBV6-7 is an open reading frame whose function is uncertain. Germline trimming cut 2 bases from V and 0 bases from J; bases unmatched to any gene: 15. The CDR3 has 19 amino acids. The DNA for the CDR3 is TGTGCCAGCAGTTACACAGGGGACCAAATAAAAACTGCTAACTATGGCTACACCTTC. Translated, it gives CASSYTGDQIKTANYGYTF.

The chain combines TRBV18 with TRBJ1-1; D ambiguous. CDR3 length equals 14 residues. Looked up from germline, CDR1 is KGHSH and CDR2 is LQKENI. V was trimmed by 0 bases and J by 8 bases, leaving 13 bases between them. This CDR3 reads CASSPPSKSGEAFF. Written as DNA, the CDR3 is TGTGCCAGCTCACCACCGTCTAAATCGGGGGAAGCTTTCTTT. Looking up the rest from reference TRBV18 and TRBJ1-1 gives the full variable domain: NAGVMQNPRHLVRRRGQEARLRCSPMKGHSHVYWYRQLPEEGLKFMVYLQKENIIDESGMPKERFSAEFPKEGPSILRIQQVVRGDSAAYFCASSPPSKSGEAFFGQGTRLTVV.

The chain is built from TRBV19 and TRBJ1-2; the D is unclear. V gave up 8 bases and J gave up 2 bases, with 12 bases separating them. Per germline, CDR1 LNHDA and CDR2 SQIVND (reference sequence). The CDR3 length is 13 residues. The CDR3 region is CASSNDGNYGYTF. As DNA, the CDR3 is TGTGCCAGTTCCAACGACGGGAACTATGGCTACACCTTC.

This CDR3 reads CASSVSRGTEAFF. The CDR3 DNA reads as TGTGCCAGTAGTGTTAGCCGTGGGACTGAAGCTTTCTTT. V usage is TRBV19 and J usage is TRBJ1-1, with D unresolved. V was shortened by 5 bases and J by 5 bases, with 12 bases between the two germline ends. The CDR3 sequence is 13 residues long. Per germline, CDR1 LNHDA and CDR2 SQIVND (reference sequence). The full variable domain, rest sourced from reference TRBV19 and TRBJ1-1, is DGGITQSPKYLFRKEGQNVTLSCEQNLNHDAMYWYRQDPGQGLRLIYYSQIVNDFQKGDIAEGYSVSREKKESFPLTVTSAQKNPTAFYLCASSVSRGTEAFFGQGTRLTVV.

The rearrangement uses TRBV6-5 and TRBJ2-3; 11 nucleotides align to TRBD2. V lost 4 bases, J lost 3 bases, and 3 bases stayed unmatched. The germline V gene has CDR1 MNHEY and CDR2 SVGAGI. This CDR3 region has 15 residues. CDR3 DNA sequence: TGTGCCAGCAGTTTAGCGGGGGGGGAGACAGATACGCAGTATTTT. Translation: CASSLAGGETDTQYF.

This clone was detected only a few times. The genes are TRBV5-1 and TRBJ2-7; weak D call: TRBD2 (5 bases). Trimming took 4 bases from V and 1 from J, leaving 12 bases between them. CDR1 SGHRS and CDR2 YFSETQ come from the germline V gene. The CDR3 length is 14 residues. CDR3 in amino acids: CASSAGPGSYEQYF. The CDR3 nucleotides are TGCGCCAGCAGCGCCGGACCGGGATCCTACGAGCAGTACTTC.

The sample holds one count of this clone. The rearrangement uses TRBV5-1 and TRBJ2-7; 8 bases agree with TRBD2. The V gene's germline CDR1 is SGHRS and CDR2 YFSETQ. Trimming removed 1 base from V and 7 bases from J; junction bases left unmatched: 10. The CDR3 length is 15 residues. As DNA, the CDR3 is TGCGCCAGCAGCTTGACGGGACTAGGGAATATGGAGCAGTACTTC. It is translated as CASSLTGLGNMEQYF.

The count of this clone is one. Other DNA sequences in the same sample also yield this CDR3. V usage is TRBV28 and J usage is TRBJ1-5; 7 bases are a match to TRBD1. The CDR3 contains 15 residues. CDR1 is MDHEN, CDR2 SYDVKM, per germline. Trimming cost V 5 bases and J 0 bases; bases outside gene matches: 4. This CDR3 is CASSPGTVSNQPQHF. CDR3 DNA: TGTGCCAGCAGTCCGGGGACAGTTAGCAATCAGCCCCAGCATTTT.

For the CDR3, the DNA is TGTGCCAGCAGCCCCCAGGGGGGACCCTACGCTGAAGCTTTCTTT. This translates into CASSPQGGPYAEAFF. This chain links TRBV7-2 with TRBJ1-1; 7 positions match TRBD1. V shed 5 bases and J 6 bases; nucleotides not matched to a gene: 12. This CDR3 has 15 amino acids. Looked up from germline, CDR1 is SGHTA and CDR2 is FQGNSA.

This clone was observed once. This chain uses TRBV6-6 with TRBJ2-1, with 8 bases that match TRBD1. The germline gives CDR1 MNHNY, CDR2 SVGAGI (reference sequence). The CDR3 is made up of 13 amino acids. Unmatched junction bases numbered 2, after V lost 4 bases and J lost 6 bases. The CDR3 DNA follows: TGTGCCAGCAGTTCCGGACAGGGCAATGAGCAGTTCTTC. This codes for CASSSGQGNEQFF.

The CDR3, as DNA: TGTGCCAGCAGTATAACAGGGGGCTCCAATGAAAAACTGTTTTTT. Protein product: CASSITGGSNEKLFF. V is TRBV25-1 and J is TRBJ1-4, with 9 nucleotides matching TRBD1. The CDR3 runs to 15 residues. Germline V gene sequence: CDR1 MGHDK, CDR2 SYGVNS. V was clipped by 5 bases and J by 5 bases; unmatched bases: 6. Supplemented by reference TRBV25-1 and TRBJ1-4, the full variable domain reads EADIYQTPRYLVIGTGKKITLECSQTMGHDKMYWYQQDPGMELHLIHYSYGVNSTEKGDLSSESTVSRIRTEHFPLTLESARPSHTSQYLCASSITGGSNEKLFFGSGTQLSVL.

The J gene is TRBJ1-1, the V gene TRBV5-1; 7 bases fit TRBD1. The length of the CDR3 is 14 residues. In germline, CDR1 is SGHRS, CDR2 YFSETQ. J gave up 6 bases and V 0 bases, and 5 bases lay outside the gene matches. In DNA form, the CDR3 reads TGCGCCAGCAGCTTGGGGTATACAGGGGCTGAAGCTTTCTTT. This codes for CASSLGYTGAEAFF.

The V call is TRBV28, the J call TRBJ2-5, with 7 bases that match TRBD1. J gave up 7 bases and V 6 bases, and 14 bases lay outside the gene matches. Looked up from germline, CDR1 is MDHEN and CDR2 is SYDVKM. This CDR3 region has 15 residues. The CDR3 DNA reads TGTGCCAGCAGCCGGACAGGTGGGGCTCACGGGACCCAGTACTTC. Translation: CASSRTGGAHGTQYF.

This clone was observed a single time. The V call is TRBV18, the J call TRBJ2-3; 12 bases match TRBD2. Germline assignment: CDR1 KGHSH and CDR2 LQKENI. The CDR3 sequence is 17 residues long. With V trimmed by 5 bases and J by 5 bases, 11 bases remained unmatched. The CDR3 coding sequence is TGTGCCAGCTCATCGTCTCTAGCGGGGGGGCCGGAAGATACGCAGTATTTT. Its protein product is CASSSSLAGGPEDTQYF.

V is TRBV6-5 and J is TRBJ1-2; 11 bases are a match to TRBD1. CDR1 is MNHEY, CDR2 SVGAGI, per germline. The CDR3 contains 14 residues. V was clipped by 7 bases and J by 4 bases; unmatched bases: 5. The CDR3 loop reads CASTRDRGAYGYTF. The CDR3 region has the DNA TGTGCCAGCACCAGGGACAGGGGGGCCTATGGCTACACCTTC.

The J gene is TRBJ2-2, the V gene TRBV27, with TRBD2 as a possible D gene (5 bases). The V end lost 6 bases, the J end lost 4 bases, and 9 bases lay between the germline ends. The CDR3 runs to 13 residues. The germline gives CDR1 MNHEY, CDR2 SMNVEV (reference sequence). The CDR3 DNA reads TGTGCCAGCAGGGCCGGGGTCACCGGGGAGCTGTTTTTT. Translating it yields CASRAGVTGELFF.

This chain uses TRBV29-1 with TRBJ1-1, with no clear D. CDR3 length equals 12 residues. Trimming removed 2 bases from V and 4 bases from J, with 8 bases in between. In germline, CDR1 is SQVTM, CDR2 ANQGSEA. CDR3: CSVESWSTEAFF. In DNA form, the CDR3 reads TGCAGCGTTGAAAGTTGGAGCACTGAAGCTTTCTTT.

The J gene is TRBJ1-4, the V gene TRBV7-2; D is uncertain. V was cut by 5 bases and J by 4 bases, with 14 bases left in between. CDR3 length: 15 residues. Germline V gene lookup returns CDR1 SGHTA and CDR2 FQGNSA. CDR3 bases: TGTGCCAGCAGCCCCCCGGCGGGATATAATGAAAAACTGTTTTTT. Translation: CASSPPAGYNEKLFF.

The chain employs TRBV5-6 and TRBJ1-4; the D gene is possibly TRBD1 (6 bases). CDR1 is SGHDT, CDR2 YYEEEE, per germline. V was shortened by 3 bases and J by 7 bases, with 19 bases between the two germline ends. The CDR3 extends over 16 amino acids. CDR3 region: CASSSRGGAPSEKLFF. For the CDR3, the DNA is TGTGCCAGCAGCTCCCGGGGGGGGGCCCCGAGTGAAAAACTGTTTTTT. The complete variable domain, with remaining parts taken from reference TRBV5-6 and TRBJ1-4, reads DAGVTQSPTHLIKTRGQQVTLRCSPKSGHDTVSWYQQALGQGPQFIFQYYEEEERQRGNFPDRFSGHQFPNYSSELNVNALLLGDSALYLCASSSRGGAPSEKLFFGSGTQLSVL.